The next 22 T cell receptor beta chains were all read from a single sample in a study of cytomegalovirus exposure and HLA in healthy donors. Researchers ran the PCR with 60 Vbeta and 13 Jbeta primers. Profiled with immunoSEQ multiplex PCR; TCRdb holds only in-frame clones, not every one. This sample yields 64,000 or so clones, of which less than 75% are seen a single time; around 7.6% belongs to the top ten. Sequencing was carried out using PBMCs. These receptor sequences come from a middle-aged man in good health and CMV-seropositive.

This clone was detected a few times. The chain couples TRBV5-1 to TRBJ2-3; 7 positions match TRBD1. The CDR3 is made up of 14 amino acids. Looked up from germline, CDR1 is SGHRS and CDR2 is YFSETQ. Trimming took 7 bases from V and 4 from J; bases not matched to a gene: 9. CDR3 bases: TGCGCCAGCTCTACAGGGACAGTATCAGATACGCAGTATTTT. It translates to CASSTGTVSDTQYF.

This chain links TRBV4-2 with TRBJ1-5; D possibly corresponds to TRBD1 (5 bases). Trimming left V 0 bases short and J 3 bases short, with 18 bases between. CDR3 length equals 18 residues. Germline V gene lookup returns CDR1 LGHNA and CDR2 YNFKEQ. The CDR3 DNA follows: TGTGCCAGCAGCCAAGATGGGGAACAGGCTTTTGTCAATCAGCCCCAGCATTTT. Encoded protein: CASSQDGEQAFVNQPQHF.

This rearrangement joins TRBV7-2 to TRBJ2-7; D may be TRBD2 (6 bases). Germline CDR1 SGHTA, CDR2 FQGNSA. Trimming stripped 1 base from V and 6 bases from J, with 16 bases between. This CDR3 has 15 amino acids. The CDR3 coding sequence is TGTGCCAGCAGCTTAGGGGATTTACGGGGAGGCGAGCAGTACTTC. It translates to CASSLGDLRGGEQYF.

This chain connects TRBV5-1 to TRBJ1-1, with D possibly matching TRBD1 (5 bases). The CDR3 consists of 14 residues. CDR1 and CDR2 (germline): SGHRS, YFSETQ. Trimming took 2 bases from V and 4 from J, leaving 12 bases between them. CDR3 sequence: CASSLAGKGTEAFF. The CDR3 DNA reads TGCGCCAGCAGCTTAGCAGGGAAAGGCACTGAAGCTTTCTTT.

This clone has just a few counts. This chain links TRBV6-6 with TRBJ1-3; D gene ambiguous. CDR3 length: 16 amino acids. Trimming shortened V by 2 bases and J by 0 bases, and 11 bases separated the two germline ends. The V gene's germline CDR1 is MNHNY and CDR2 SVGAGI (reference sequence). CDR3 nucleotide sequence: TGTGCCAGCAGTTACGTCGGAGCCCACTCTGGAAACACCATATATTTT. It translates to CASSYVGAHSGNTIYF.

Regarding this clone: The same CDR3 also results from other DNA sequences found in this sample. Here the CDR3 DNA reads TGTGCCACCAGCAGAGAGGGGAGGAACACTGAAGCTTTCTTT. The encoded protein is CATSREGRNTEAFF. This chain uses TRBV15 with TRBJ1-1; D unclear. The CDR3 totals 14 residues. Between the trimmed V and J ends, which lost 0 bases and 1 base, there was a span of 6 bases. CDR1 is LNHNV and CDR2 is YYDKDF in the germline V gene (reference sequence). Full variable domain (missing parts from reference TRBV15 and TRBJ1-1): DAMVIQNPRYQVTQFGKPVTLSCSQTLNHNVMYWYQQKSSQAPKLLFHYYDKDFNNEADTPDNFQSRRPNTSFCFLDIRSPGLGDTAMYLCATSREGRNTEAFFGQGTRLTVV.

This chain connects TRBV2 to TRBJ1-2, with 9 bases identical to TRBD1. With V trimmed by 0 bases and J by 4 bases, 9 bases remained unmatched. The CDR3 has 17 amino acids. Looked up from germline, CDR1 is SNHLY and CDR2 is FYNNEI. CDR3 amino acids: CASSEAFGQGSSYGYTF. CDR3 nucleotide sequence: TGTGCCAGCAGTGAAGCTTTCGGACAGGGGAGTAGCTATGGCTACACCTTC.

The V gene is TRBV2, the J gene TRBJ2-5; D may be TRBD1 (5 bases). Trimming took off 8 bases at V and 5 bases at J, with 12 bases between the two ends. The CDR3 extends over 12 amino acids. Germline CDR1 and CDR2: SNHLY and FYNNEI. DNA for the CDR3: TGTGCCAGCGATGCCACAGGCGAGACCCAGTACTTC. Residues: CASDATGETQYF.

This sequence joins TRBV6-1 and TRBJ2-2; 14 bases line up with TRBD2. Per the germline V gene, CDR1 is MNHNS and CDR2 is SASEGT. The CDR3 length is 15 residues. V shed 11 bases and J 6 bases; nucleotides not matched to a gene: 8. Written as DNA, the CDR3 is TGTGCCGGTACAGGGACTAGCGGGAGTTCCGGGGAGCTGTTTTTT. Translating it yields CAGTGTSGSSGELFF.

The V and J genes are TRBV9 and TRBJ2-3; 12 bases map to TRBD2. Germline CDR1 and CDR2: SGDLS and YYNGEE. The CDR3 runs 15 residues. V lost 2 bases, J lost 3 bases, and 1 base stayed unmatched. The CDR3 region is CASSVTSGRTDTQYF. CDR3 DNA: TGTGCCAGCAGCGTGACTAGCGGGAGAACAGATACGCAGTATTTT.

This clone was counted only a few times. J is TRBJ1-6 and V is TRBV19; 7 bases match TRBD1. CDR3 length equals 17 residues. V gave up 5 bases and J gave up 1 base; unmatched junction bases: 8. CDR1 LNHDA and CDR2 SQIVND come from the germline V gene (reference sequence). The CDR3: CASSLGDSQSYNSPLHF. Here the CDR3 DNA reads TGTGCCAGTAGTCTTGGGGACAGCCAGTCCTATAATTCACCCCTCCACTTT.

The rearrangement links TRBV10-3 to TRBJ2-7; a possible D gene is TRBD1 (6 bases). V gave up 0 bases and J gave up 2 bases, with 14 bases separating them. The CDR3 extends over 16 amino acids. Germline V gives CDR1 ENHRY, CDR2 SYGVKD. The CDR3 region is CAISESTAGVPYEQYF. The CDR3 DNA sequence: TGTGCCATCAGTGAGTCGACGGCAGGGGTCCCCTACGAGCAGTACTTC.

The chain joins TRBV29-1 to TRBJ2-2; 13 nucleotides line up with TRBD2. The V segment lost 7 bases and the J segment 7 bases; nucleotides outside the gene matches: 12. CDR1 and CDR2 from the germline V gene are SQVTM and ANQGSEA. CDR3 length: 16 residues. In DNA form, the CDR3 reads TGCAGCGGACGAAGACTAGCGGGAGGTTGGCACGGGGAGCTGTTTTTT. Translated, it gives CSGRRLAGGWHGELFF.

The CDR3: CASSPAGLVLVGGEQFF. The CDR3 DNA is TGTGCCAGTAGCCCAGCGGGACTAGTTTTAGTTGGGGGTGAGCAGTTCTTC. The chain recombines TRBV19 with TRBJ2-1, with 8 bases fitting TRBD2. J gave up 9 bases and V 6 bases, and 19 bases lay outside the gene matches. In germline, CDR1 is LNHDA, CDR2 SQIVND (reference sequence). The CDR3 runs to 17 residues.

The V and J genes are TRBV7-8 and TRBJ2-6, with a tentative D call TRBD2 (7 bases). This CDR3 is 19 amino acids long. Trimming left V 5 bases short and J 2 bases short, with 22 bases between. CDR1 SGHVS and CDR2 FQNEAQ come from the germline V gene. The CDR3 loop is CASSPFPRGASPGANVLTF. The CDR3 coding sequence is TGTGCCAGCAGCCCCTTCCCCCGGGGGGCCTCCCCTGGGGCCAACGTCCTGACTTTC.

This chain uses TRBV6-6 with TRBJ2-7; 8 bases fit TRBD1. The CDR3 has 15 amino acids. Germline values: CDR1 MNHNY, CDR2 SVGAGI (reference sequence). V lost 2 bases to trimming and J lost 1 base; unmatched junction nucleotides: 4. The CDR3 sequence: CASSYRRDRSYEQYF. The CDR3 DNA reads TGTGCCAGCAGTTACCGCAGGGACAGGTCCTACGAGCAGTACTTC.

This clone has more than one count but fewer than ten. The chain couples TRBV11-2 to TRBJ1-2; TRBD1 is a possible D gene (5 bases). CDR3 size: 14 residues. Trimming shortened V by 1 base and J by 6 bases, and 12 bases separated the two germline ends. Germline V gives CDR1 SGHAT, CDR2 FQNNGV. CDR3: CASSLGPGGDGYTF. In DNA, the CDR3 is TGTGCCAGCAGCTTAGGCCCGGGGGGAGATGGCTACACCTTC.

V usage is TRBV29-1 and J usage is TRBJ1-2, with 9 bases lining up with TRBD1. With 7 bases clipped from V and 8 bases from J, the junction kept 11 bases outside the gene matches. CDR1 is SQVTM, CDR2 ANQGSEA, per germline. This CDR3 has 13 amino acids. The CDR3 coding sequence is TGCAGCGCCCTTACAGGGGGCGCTTTGGGCTACACCTTC. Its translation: CSALTGGALGYTF.

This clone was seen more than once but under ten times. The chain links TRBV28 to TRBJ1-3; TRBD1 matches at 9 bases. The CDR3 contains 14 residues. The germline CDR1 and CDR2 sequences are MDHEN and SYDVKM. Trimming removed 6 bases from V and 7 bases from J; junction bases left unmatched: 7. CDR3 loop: CASSRTGDWNTIYF. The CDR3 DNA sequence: TGTGCCAGCAGCAGGACAGGGGATTGGAACACCATATATTTT.

Written as DNA, the CDR3 is TGCGCCAGCAGCAAAGACAGGGGGCTTTTGGATACGCAGTATTTT. Amino acid sequence: CASSKDRGLLDTQYF. The chain recombines TRBV5-1 with TRBJ2-3, with 10 bases that match TRBD1. Per germline, CDR1 SGHRS and CDR2 YFSETQ. This CDR3 has 15 residues. The V gene end was trimmed by 4 bases and the J gene end by 6 bases; junction bases not matched to a gene: 8.

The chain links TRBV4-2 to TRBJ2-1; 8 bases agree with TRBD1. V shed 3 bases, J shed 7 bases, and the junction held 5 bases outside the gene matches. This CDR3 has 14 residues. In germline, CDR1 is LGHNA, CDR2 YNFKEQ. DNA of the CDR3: TGTGCCAGCAGCCAGGAGACAGGGGTGAATGAGCAGTTCTTC. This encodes CASSQETGVNEQFF.

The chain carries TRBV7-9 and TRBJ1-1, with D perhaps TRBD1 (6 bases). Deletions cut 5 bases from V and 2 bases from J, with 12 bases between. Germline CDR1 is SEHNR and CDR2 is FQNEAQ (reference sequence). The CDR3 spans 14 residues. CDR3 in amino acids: CASSTDRYNTEAFF. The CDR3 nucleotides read TGTGCCAGCAGCACTGACAGGTATAACACTGAAGCTTTCTTT.